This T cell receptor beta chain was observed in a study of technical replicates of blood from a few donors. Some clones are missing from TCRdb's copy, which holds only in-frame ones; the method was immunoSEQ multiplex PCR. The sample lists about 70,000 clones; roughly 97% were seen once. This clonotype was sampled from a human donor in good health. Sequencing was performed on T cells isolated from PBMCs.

CDR3 in amino acids: CASSLGLAHEQYF. The DNA for the CDR3 is TGCGCCAGCAGCTTGGGACTAGCCCACGAGCAGTACTTC. V and J are TRBV5-1 and TRBJ2-7, with TRBD2 matching over 7 bases. This CDR3 spans 13 amino acids. Trimming took 0 bases from V and 5 from J; bases not matched to a gene: 2. Germline CDR1 reads SGHRS; CDR2 reads YFSETQ.